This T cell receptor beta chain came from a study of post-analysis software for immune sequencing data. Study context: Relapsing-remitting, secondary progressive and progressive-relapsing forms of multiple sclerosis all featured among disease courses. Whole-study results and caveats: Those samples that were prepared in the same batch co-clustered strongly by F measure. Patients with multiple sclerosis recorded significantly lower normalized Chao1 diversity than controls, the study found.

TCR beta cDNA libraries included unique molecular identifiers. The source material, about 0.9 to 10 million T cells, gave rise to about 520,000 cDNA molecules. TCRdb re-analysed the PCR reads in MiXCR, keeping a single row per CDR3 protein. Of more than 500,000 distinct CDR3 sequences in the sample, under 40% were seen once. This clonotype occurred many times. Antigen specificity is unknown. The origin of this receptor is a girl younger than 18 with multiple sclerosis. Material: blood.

CDR3 loop: CASSVASGQETQYF. CDR3 sequence (DNA): TGTGCCAGCAGCGTAGCTTCAGGGCAGGAGACCCAGTACTTC. The chain has TRBV9 and TRBJ2-5; D possibly corresponds to TRBD1 (5 bases). The CDR3 extends over 14 amino acids. Deletions cut 0 bases from V and 5 bases from J, with 11 bases between. Germline lookup yields CDR1 SGDLS and CDR2 YYNGEE.